This is a list of T cell receptor beta chains from one sample in a study of PD-L1 blockade in urothelial cancer. Profiled with immunoSEQ multiplex PCR; TCRdb holds only in-frame clones, not every one. This sample has about 43,000 clones, with 70% to 90% found just once. Sequenced here: PBMCs, sampled around atezolizumab (anti-PD-L1) treatment. The receptors come from a man older than 75 with urothelial cancer. Both conserved end residues are part of each CDR3. Fields, in order: D gene, J gene, clone size, V gene, CDR3 DNA, CDR3 protein. The D gene is left open where the match is weak. A row's size may be missing; if present it is once, few, many or a size class.

TRBD1	TRBJ1-1	NA	TRBV5-4	TGTGCCAGCAGCCGGCCCGGGACAGGGGCGCTGAACACTGAAGCTTTCTTT	CASSRPGTGALNTEAFF
NA	TRBJ1-5	NA	TRBV4-3	TGCGCCAGCAGCCGGGCAGAATCTTACAATCAGCCCCAGCATTTT	CASSRAESYNQPQHF
TRBD2	TRBJ2-3	NA	TRBV5-1	TGCGCCAGCAGCTTTAGCGGGAGGGCCGAAGATACGCAGTATTTT	CASSFSGRAEDTQYF
NA	TRBJ1-5	NA	TRBV27	TGTGCCAGCAGTCCACAGGGCCCCAATCAGCCCCAGCATTTT	CASSPQGPNQPQHF
NA	TRBJ2-3	NA	TRBV21-1	TGTGCCAGCAGCAAAGTTGGCGGTAATAGCGGAAACCACACAGATACGCAGTATTTT	CASSKVGGNSGNHTDTQYF
TRBD2	TRBJ2-1	NA	TRBV5-8	TGTGCCAGCAGCCCCGGGACTAGCGTTTACAATGAGCAGTTCTTC	CASSPGTSVYNEQFF
NA	TRBJ2-2	NA	TRBV5-6	TGTGCCAGCAGCTTGGCGTTCGGGGAGCTGTTTTTT	CASSLAFGELFF
TRBD1	TRBJ1-3	NA	TRBV13	TGTGCCAGCAGCTTAGTAATAGGACAGGGGTCTGGAAACACCATATATTTT	CASSLVIGQGSGNTIYF
NA	TRBJ2-6	NA	TRBV7-2	TGTGCCAGCAGCCCCGAAACAGTCTATGCTGGGGCCAACGTCCTGACTTTC	CASSPETVYAGANVLTF
NA	TRBJ1-5	NA	TRBV6-1	TGTGCCAGCAATACGGACAGTTCTAGCAATCAGCCCCAGCATTTT	CASNTDSSSNQPQHF
NA	TRBJ2-7	NA	TRBV5-6	TGTGCCAGCAGCTTAGTAACGGTCTCCTACGAGCAGTACTTC	CASSLVTVSYEQYF
NA	TRBJ1-2	NA	TRBV5-4	TGTGCCAGCAGACCCGCGGACAGAAACTATGGCTACACCTTC	CASRPADRNYGYTF
NA	TRBJ2-3	NA	TRBV5-1	TGCGCCAGCAGCCTTAGCTCGGGCACAGATACGCAGTATTTT	CASSLSSGTDTQYF
NA	TRBJ2-7	NA	TRBV7-2	TGTGCCAGCAGCTTAGGCCTCGGGACTCGCGAGCAGTACTTC	CASSLGLGTREQYF
NA	TRBJ1-5	NA	TRBV10-3	TGTGCCATCAGTGAAGGGGGAGGCAATCAGCCCCAGCATTTT	CAISEGGGNQPQHF
NA	TRBJ2-1	many	TRBV27	TGTGCCAGCAGTTTTGGCAACCCCTACAATGAGCAGTTCTTC	CASSFGNPYNEQFF
NA	TRBJ2-7	once	TRBV4-1	TGCGCCAGCAGCCCCACTGGTAGGGGCCCCTACGAGCAGTACTTC	CASSPTGRGPYEQYF
TRBD1	TRBJ1-1	NA	TRBV5-4	TGTGCCAGCAGCTCCGGGACAGATAACACTGAAGCTTTCTTT	CASSSGTDNTEAFF
TRBD1	TRBJ1-4	NA	TRBV6-6	TGTGCCAGCAGTTTCTCCCGGACAGGGGATGAAAAACTGTTTTTT	CASSFSRTGDEKLFF
NA	TRBJ2-6	NA	TRBV2	TGTGCCAGCAGACCCGACAGATCTGGGGCCAACGTCCTGACTTTC	CASRPDRSGANVLTF
TRBD1	TRBJ1-1	NA	TRBV6-4	TGTGCCAGCAGAAGGGGGCAGGACACTGAAGCTTTCTTT	CASRRGQDTEAFF
NA	TRBJ2-7	NA	TRBV5-6	TGTGCCAGCAGCTTACTTAGCGGTAGCTCCTACGAGCAGTACTTC	CASSLLSGSSYEQYF
TRBD1	TRBJ2-7	NA	TRBV18	TGTGCCAGCTCACTCCGTGGACAGGGTCCGTACTTC	CASSLRGQGPYF
TRBD1	TRBJ1-3	NA	TRBV28	TGTGCCAGCAGAGGACAGGGGGCTCACACCATATATTTT	CASRGQGAHTIYF
NA	TRBJ1-5	NA	TRBV18	TGTGCCAGCTCACTGGGGGCAAGTCAGCCCCAGCATTTT	CASSLGASQPQHF
NA	TRBJ2-3	NA	TRBV5-1	TGCGCCAGCAGCTTTGGAGATGTAGATACGCAGTATTTT	CASSFGDVDTQYF
NA	TRBJ1-1	few	TRBV9	TGTGCCAGCAGCCCAGCGGGACAAGCGAACACTGAAGCTTTCTTT	CASSPAGQANTEAFF
TRBD1	TRBJ2-2	NA	TRBV18	TGTGCCAGCTCACCTACAGGACAGGGGGCTACCAACACCGGGGAGCTGTTTTTT	CASSPTGQGATNTGELFF
NA	TRBJ1-1	once	TRBV10-2	TGCGCCAGCAGATTGACAGGCGATACTGAAGCTTTCTTT	CASRLTGDTEAFF
TRBD2	TRBJ2-1	NA	TRBV5-1	TGCGCCAGCAAGCCCCTAGCGGGCTCCTACAATGAGCAGTTCTTC	CASKPLAGSYNEQFF
NA	TRBJ2-3	NA	TRBV19	TGTGCCAGTAGTACCCCTAGGGGGTATCCAGATACGCAGTATTTT	CASSTPRGYPDTQYF
NA	TRBJ2-7	NA	TRBV7-2	TGTGCCAGCAGCCCCCCTAGCAACGAGCAGTACTTC	CASSPPSNEQYF
TRBD2	TRBJ2-7	NA	TRBV5-1	TGCGCCAGCAGCGTCACTAGCGGGAGTTCCTACGAGCAGTACTTC	CASSVTSGSSYEQYF
TRBD1	TRBJ2-7	NA	TRBV28	TGTGCCAGCAGTTTCCGACAGGGGAGCTCCTACGAGCAGTACTTC	CASSFRQGSSYEQYF
NA	TRBJ2-6	NA	TRBV5-4	TGTGCCAGCAGCCCCCCCAGGGTCTCTGGGGCCAACGTCCTGACTTTC	CASSPPRVSGANVLTF
TRBD2	TRBJ2-1	NA	TRBV4-3	TGCGCCAGCAGCCAAGATCTGGTACTAGCGGTATACAATGAGCAGTTCTTC	CASSQDLVLAVYNEQFF
TRBD1	TRBJ2-5	NA	TRBV5-1	TGCGCCAGCAGCGCCGATGAGACAGGGTGGAAAGAGACCCAGTACTTC	CASSADETGWKETQYF
NA	TRBJ2-7	NA	TRBV5-5	TGTGCCAGCAGCTTGGGGGTTGTAGCCCGCCGCTACGAGCAGTACTTC	CASSLGVVARRYEQYF
NA	TRBJ1-3	NA	TRBV7-9	TGTGCCAGCAGCTTCGGGAGATTCTCTGGAAACACCATATATTTT	CASSFGRFSGNTIYF
TRBD1	TRBJ2-7	NA	TRBV5-4	TGTGCCAGCAGTCGTCAACTCGACAGGGTGTCCTCCTACGAGCAGTACTTC	CASSRQLDRVSSYEQYF
NA	TRBJ1-2	NA	TRBV7-2	TGTGCCAGCAGATATAAGACCGCAGGGGTCGACTATGGCTACACCTTC	CASRYKTAGVDYGYTF
NA	TRBJ2-7	NA	TRBV9	TGTGCCAGCAGCGGGCGAGAGGGGGGGTACGAGCAGTACTTC	CASSGREGGYEQYF
NA	TRBJ1-1	NA	TRBV28	TGTGCCAGCAGGAGGATTGCTGGACAGATGAACACTGAAGCTTTCTTT	CASRRIAGQMNTEAFF
NA	TRBJ1-1	few	TRBV7-9	TGTGCCAGCAGCTTCTTCCTTGGGAGGATCACTGAAGCTTTCTTT	CASSFFLGRITEAFF
TRBD2	TRBJ2-7	NA	TRBV5-4	TGTGCCAGCAGCTTGGACGGACTTGCGGGAGTGAGCGAGCAGTACTTC	CASSLDGLAGVSEQYF
NA	TRBJ1-1	NA	TRBV29-1	TGCAGCGTTGACAATTACAGGACCTTTGAAGCTTTCTTT	CSVDNYRTFEAFF
NA	TRBJ1-2	once	TRBV14	TGTGCCAGCAGCCAAGGTACCACAGTACTCTATGGCTACACCTTC	CASSQGTTVLYGYTF
TRBD1	TRBJ2-6	once	TRBV27	TGTGCCAGCAGTTCCCTACAGACAGGGTCCAACGTCCTGACTTTC	CASSSLQTGSNVLTF
NA	TRBJ2-3	NA	TRBV5-6	TGTGCCAGCAGCCAGGGACTTAAAAGACATACGCAGTATTTT	CASSQGLKRHTQYF
NA	TRBJ2-5	NA	TRBV7-6	TGTGCCAGCAGCCCCGTTGCGGCGGGCGAGACCCAGTACTTC	CASSPVAAGETQYF
TRBD2	TRBJ2-1	NA	TRBV5-1	TGCGCCAGCAGCCGGGGACTAGCGGGAGGACTCGTCGATGAGCAGTTCTTC	CASSRGLAGGLVDEQFF
TRBD2	TRBJ2-7	NA	TRBV18	TGTGCCAGCTCACCACAGTCTAGCGGGTTGGTAAAGTACGAGCAGTACTTC	CASSPQSSGLVKYEQYF
NA	TRBJ2-7	NA	TRBV6-5	TGTGCCAGCAGTTACTCTCCCGGGAACGAGCAGTACTTC	CASSYSPGNEQYF